Shown below are 16 T cell receptor beta chains from a single sample sequenced in a study of T-cell reconstitution after alpha-beta-depleted transplantation in children. Unique molecular identifiers were used in preparing the TCRbeta library. TCRdb analysed the PCR reads with MiXCR anew, one entry per CDR3 protein. The data contain fewer than 120,000 distinct CDR3 sequences, 9% to 12% of them singletons. The sample here was PBMCs from the stem cell graft donor, taken from the stem cell graft. The receptor set was obtained from a human donor who donated a stem cell graft to a child with acute lymphoblastic leukemia.

This clonotype was observed at least ten times. The rearrangement links TRBV6-5 to TRBJ2-3, with D perhaps being TRBD1 or TRBD2 (5 bases each). The germline V gene has CDR1 MNHEY and CDR2 SVGAGI. The V end was cut by 6 bases, the J end by 12 bases, with 28 bases between. The CDR3 contains 16 residues. The CDR3 sequence: CASSPLAGARIMAQYF. The DNA of the CDR3 is TGTGCCAGCAGCCCCCTCGCCGGGGCCAGGATAATGGCCCAGTATTTT.

This clonotype was detected many times. The chain recombines TRBV10-3 with TRBJ2-3; D not resolved. This CDR3 is 17 amino acids long. V shed 1 base and J shed 1 base, with 15 bases lying between them. The germline V gene encodes CDR1 ENHRY and CDR2 SYGVKD. The CDR3 is CAISEFSGSRRTDTQYF. CDR3 bases: TGTGCCATCAGTGAGTTCAGTGGTAGCAGACGCACAGATACGCAGTATTTT.

The V call is TRBV30, the J call TRBJ2-3; TRBD2 matches at 9 bases. The CDR3 runs to 14 residues. CDR1 is GTSNPN, CDR2 SVGIG, per germline (reference sequence). V lost 3 bases and J lost 0; bases outside the gene matches: 1. CDR3 amino acids: CAWRLAGSTDTQYF. CDR3 nucleotides: TGTGCCTGGAGGCTAGCGGGAAGCACAGATACGCAGTATTTT.

This clonotype was detected ten times or more. The rearrangement joins TRBV12-3 or TRBV12-4 to TRBJ2-7; maybe TRBD1 (6 bases). CDR3 length equals 16 residues. Trimming took 5 bases from V and 0 from J, leaving 17 bases between them. The CDR3 region has the DNA TGTGCCAGCAGTACCCAGCTACAGGGCCGCTCCTACGAGCAGTACTTC. Amino acid sequence: CASSTQLQGRSYEQYF.

At least ten counts were recorded for this clonotype. The V and J genes are TRBV13 and TRBJ1-6, with TRBD1 matching over 9 bases. CDR3 length: 16 amino acids. Germline V gene lookup returns CDR1 PRHDT and CDR2 FYEKMQ (reference sequence). V was clipped by 5 bases and J by 9 bases; unmatched bases: 11. The CDR3: CASSTRTGELFSPLHF. The DNA for the CDR3 is TGTGCCAGCAGCACCAGGACAGGGGAATTATTTTCACCCCTCCACTTT.

This clonotype was recorded at least ten times. V usage is TRBV6-1 and J usage is TRBJ1-1, with D unresolved. The CDR3 extends over 13 amino acids. The germline V and J ends were trimmed by 1 base and 4 bases, with 7 bases remaining between them. CDR1 is MNHNS and CDR2 is SASEGT in the germline V gene. The CDR3 nucleotides read TGTGCCAGCAGTGAAGTCAGTATCACTGAAGCTTTCTTT. Residues: CASSEVSITEAFF.

This clonotype was seen at least ten times. The rearrangement links TRBV7-2 to TRBJ1-4; D perhaps matches TRBD1 (5 bases). Per the germline V gene, CDR1 is SGHTA and CDR2 is FQGNSA. There are 15 residues in the CDR3. Trimming removed 1 base at V and 7 bases at J, with 13 bases between. CDR3 sequence reads: CASSLEKGRGEKLFF. CDR3 nucleotides: TGTGCCAGCAGCTTAGAAAAGGGGCGCGGTGAAAAACTGTTTTTT.

The chain carries TRBV19 and TRBJ2-1, with D uncertain. V lost 5 bases to trimming and J lost 6 bases, with 17 bases between them. The CDR3 extends over 15 amino acids. The germline V gene has CDR1 LNHDA and CDR2 SQIVND (reference sequence). DNA of the CDR3: TGTGCCAGTAGTCCCTTACTGGGGAAGGTCAATGAGCAGTTCTTC. Its translation: CASSPLLGKVNEQFF.

This clonotype ranks as medium-sized. This rearrangement joins TRBV18 to TRBJ2-5; TRBD1 matches at 7 bases. Trimming took 3 bases from V and 2 from J; bases not matched to a gene: 6. The CDR3 loop spans 15 amino acids. Germline V gene data show CDR1 as KGHSH and CDR2 as LQKENI. The CDR3 coding sequence is TGTGCCAGCTCACCCGGGACAGCTAGTCAAGAGACCCAGTACTTC. This codes for CASSPGTASQETQYF.

This clonotype has more than one count but fewer than ten. This chain joins TRBV20-1 and TRBJ2-7; D call uncertain. V was clipped by 0 bases and J by 7 bases, with 19 bases between them. CDR1 is DFQATT and CDR2 is SNEGSKA in the germline V gene (reference sequence). This CDR3 contains 15 residues. The CDR3 bases are TGCAGTGCTAGAGAAACGCCGGCCTCCCCCGGGGAGCAGTACTTC. This sequence encodes CSARETPASPGEQYF.

The table lists this clonotype with many counts. The genes are TRBV27 and TRBJ2-7; no clear D gene. This CDR3 has 11 amino acids. In germline, CDR1 is MNHEY, CDR2 SMNVEV (reference sequence). V was cut by 6 bases and J by 5 bases, with 8 bases left in between. This chain's CDR3 is CASRKNDEQYF. The CDR3 nucleotides read TGTGCCAGCAGAAAAAACGACGAGCAGTACTTC.

In regard to this clonotype: This likely comes from a read error, as the CDR3 has no conserved phenylalanine or tryptophan at its end. The chain carries TRBV6-1 and TRBJ2-1; no clear D. The CDR3 contains 14 residues. Germline V gene data show CDR1 as MNHNS and CDR2 as SASEGT. Trimming removed 5 bases at V and 5 bases at J, with 13 bases between. For the CDR3, the DNA is TGTGCCAGCAGTCCGGCAGTGTACGACAATGAGCAGTTCTTG. Its protein product is CASSPAVYDNEQFL.

This clonotype was detected ten times or more. This CDR3 reads CASSFGNTIYF. As DNA, the CDR3 is TGCGCCAGCAGCTTTGGAAACACCATATATTTT. The chain joins TRBV5-1 to TRBJ1-3; D ambiguous. The germline V gene has CDR1 SGHRS and CDR2 YFSETQ. The CDR3 totals 11 residues. The V gene lost 2 bases and the J gene lost 3 bases, with 0 bases spanning the gap. The variable domain in full, completed from reference TRBV5-1 and TRBJ1-3, reads KAGVTQTPRYLIKTRGQQVTLSCSPISGHRSVSWYQQTPGQGLQFLFEYFSETQRNKGNFPGRFSGRQFSNSRSEMNVSTLELGDSALYLCASSFGNTIYFGEGSWLTVV.

This clonotype was seen only a few times. The chain employs TRBV30 and TRBJ2-2; D is perhaps TRBD2 (5 bases). The CDR3 is made up of 15 amino acids. V was shortened by 7 bases and J by 6 bases, with 21 bases between the two germline ends. CDR1 and CDR2 from the germline V gene are GTSNPN and SVGIG (reference sequence). Here the CDR3 DNA reads TGTGCCTCAAGCGGTTGGCGGGCTGGACCCGGGGAGCTGTTTTTT. This translates into CASSGWRAGPGELFF.

The table lists this clonotype with many counts. The chain couples TRBV5-1 to TRBJ2-5; 8 bases map to TRBD1. J was trimmed by 5 bases and V by 0 bases; bases with no gene match: 3. This CDR3 is built from 14 residues. Germline V gene lookup returns CDR1 SGHRS and CDR2 YFSETQ. DNA of the CDR3: TGCGCCAGCAGCTTGGGACAGGGGATGGAGACCCAGTACTTC. Encoded protein: CASSLGQGMETQYF.

This clonotype was seen many times. The chain combines TRBV5-1 with TRBJ1-6; tentatively, D is TRBD1 (6 bases). This CDR3 has 15 amino acids. In germline, CDR1 is SGHRS, CDR2 YFSETQ. V was shortened by 0 bases and J by 8 bases, with 12 bases between the two germline ends. CDR3 sequence reads: CASSLEGGMYSPLHF. The CDR3 coding sequence is TGCGCCAGCAGCTTGGAGGGGGGCATGTATTCACCCCTCCACTTT.